This T cell receptor beta chain was sequenced for a study of blood T cell repertoires in COVID-19. Study details: The analysed material was cDNA or gDNA that came from T cells, B-cell-depleted T cells, or PBMCs.

Germline values: CDR1 SGHAT, CDR2 FQNNGV. The V gene lost 3 bases and the J gene lost 4 bases, with 10 bases spanning the gap. The CDR3 is 14 amino acids. Authors' processing steps: Researchers report that nucleated cell counts were estimated from reference gene primer amplification. Profiling relied on immunoSEQ multiplex PCR, and the TCRdb table lists in-frame clones only, not all of them. D and trimming come from the DNA, and the V and J calls and clone size come from that table. The sample carries some 220,000 clones, just over 85% recorded once. Adults between roughly 18 and 89 years of age took part from under 30 US areas. Self-reported history from a screening survey and questionnaire set each donor's cohort.

The rearrangement joins TRBV11-2 to TRBJ1-3; D perhaps matches TRBD1 (6 bases). The sequence came from a woman aged 40 to 50 with acute COVID-19. Sequenced sample: PBMCs or T cells enriched from blood (not recorded which). The CDR3 region is CASSFTGWGNTIYF. The CDR3 DNA reads TGTGCCAGCAGCTTTACAGGGTGGGGAAACACCATATATTTT.